Below are 14 T cell receptor beta chains sequenced from a single sample in a study of T cell responses to AZD1222 COVID-19 vaccine. Assay: immunoSEQ multiplex PCR; the TCRdb copy retains only in-frame clones and omits some. The sample lists about 90,000 clones, 88% occurring once. The input for sequencing was peripheral blood, taken 28 days after the second AZD1222 dose. These TCRs come from an adult who received the AZD1222 COVID-19 vaccine.

This clone came up a few times. V gene TRBV9 combines with J gene TRBJ1-2; D is unresolved. The germline V and J ends were trimmed by 0 bases and 6 bases, with 9 bases remaining between them. The CDR3 is 13 amino acids. The germline V gene has CDR1 SGDLS and CDR2 YYNGEE. CDR3 loop: CASSVGEEDGYTF. The CDR3 bases are TGTGCCAGCAGCGTAGGGGAGGAGGATGGCTACACCTTC.

The CDR3 protein is CASSLGFRGGNEQFF. In DNA form, the CDR3 reads TGTGCCAGCAGCTTAGGTTTTCGCGGAGGCAATGAGCAGTTCTTC. The chain uses TRBV11-3 and TRBJ2-1, with D possibly matching TRBD2 (5 bases). The CDR3 consists of 15 residues. Trimming stripped 1 base from V and 6 bases from J, with 13 bases between. CDR1 SGHNT and CDR2 YENEEA come from the germline V gene.

This sequence joins TRBV5-1 and TRBJ1-2; possibly TRBD1 for D (6 bases). Trimming cost V 3 bases and J 4 bases, with 10 bases left between them. The length of the CDR3 is 13 residues. CDR1 is SGHRS and CDR2 is YFSETQ in the germline V gene. CDR3 sequence (DNA): TGCGCCAGCAGCTCAGGACAGCCCTATGGCTACACCTTC. The encoded protein is CASSSGQPYGYTF. Based on the CDR3 plus reference TRBV5-1 and TRBJ1-2, the full variable domain is KAGVTQTPRYLIKTRGQQVTLSCSPISGHRSVSWYQQTPGQGLQFLFEYFSETQRNKGNFPGRFSGRQFSNSRSEMNVSTLELGDSALYLCASSSGQPYGYTFGSGTRLTVV.

The chain is built from TRBV7-3 and TRBJ2-3; D may be TRBD1 or TRBD2 (5 bases each). Trimming removed 6 bases at V and 5 bases at J, with 18 bases between. Germline V gene data show CDR1 as SGHTA and CDR2 as FQGTGA. This CDR3 has 15 amino acids. Here the CDR3 reads CASSTRGAAVDTQYF. The CDR3, as DNA: TGTGCCAGCAGTACCAGAGGGGCCGCGGTAGATACGCAGTATTTT.

V and J are TRBV5-5 and TRBJ2-5; a weak D match, TRBD2 (5 bases). Germline CDR1 and CDR2: SGHKS and YYEKEE (reference sequence). V was cut by 0 bases and J by 5 bases, with 11 bases left in between. The length of the CDR3 is 14 residues. The CDR3 spells CASSLDPGWETQYF. The CDR3 DNA is TGTGCCAGCAGCTTGGACCCGGGGTGGGAGACCCAGTACTTC. Full variable domain (remainder filled in from reference TRBV5-5 and TRBJ2-5): DAGVTQSPTHLIKTRGQQVTLRCSPISGHKSVSWYQQVLGQGPQFIFQYYEKEERGRGNFPDRFSARQFPNYSSELNVNALLLGDSALYLCASSLDPGWETQYFGPGTRLLVL.

The chain couples TRBV29-1 to TRBJ2-3; perhaps TRBD1 as D (5 bases). The CDR3 is made up of 14 amino acids. The germline V gene encodes CDR1 SQVTM and CDR2 ANQGSEA. Trimming removed 1 base at V and 1 base at J, with 9 bases between. The CDR3 loop reads CSVEVPTGTDTQYF. CDR3 nucleotides: TGCAGCGTTGAAGTCCCGACAGGCACAGATACGCAGTATTTT.

V is TRBV19 and J is TRBJ2-4; D tentatively fits TRBD1 or TRBD2 (6 bases each). With 1 base removed from V and 2 bases from J, the gap between germline ends came to 15 bases. Germline lookup yields CDR1 LNHDA and CDR2 SQIVND (reference sequence). The CDR3 has 17 residues. The CDR3 loop reads CASSIAVGGATKNIQYF. DNA of the CDR3: TGTGCCAGTAGTATAGCCGTCGGGGGCGCGACCAAAAACATTCAGTACTTC. Using reference TRBV19 and TRBJ2-4 for the parts outside the CDR3, the full variable domain is DGGITQSPKYLFRKEGQNVTLSCEQNLNHDAMYWYRQDPGQGLRLIYYSQIVNDFQKGDIAEGYSVSREKKESFPLTVTSAQKNPTAFYLCASSIAVGGATKNIQYFGAGTRLSVL.

J is TRBJ2-1 and V is TRBV13; D is unresolved. V was clipped by 5 bases and J by 4 bases, with 9 bases between them. The CDR3 length is 13 residues. Germline CDR1 and CDR2: PRHDT and FYEKMQ (reference sequence). The CDR3 loop is CASSPAEYNEQFF. The DNA for the CDR3 is TGTGCCAGCAGCCCCGCAGAGTACAATGAGCAGTTCTTC.

The chain links TRBV9 to TRBJ1-1; D might be TRBD1 (5 bases). The V end was cut by 2 bases, the J end by 1 base, with 6 bases between. CDR3 length: 13 residues. Germline-derived CDR1 and CDR2 are SGDLS and YYNGEE. The DNA of the CDR3 is TGTGCCAGCAGCGTTGGGACGAACACTGAAGCTTTCTTT. It yields the protein CASSVGTNTEAFF.

The rearrangement joins TRBV27 to TRBJ1-2; possibly TRBD1 for D (5 bases). V was clipped by 3 bases and J by 0 bases, with 8 bases between them. Germline V CDR1 and CDR2: MNHEY, SMNVEV (reference sequence). CDR3 length equals 14 residues. The chain's CDR3 is CASSLKGTNYGYTF. The CDR3 DNA follows: TGTGCCAGCAGTTTGAAGGGGACTAACTATGGCTACACCTTC.

This chain joins TRBV19 and TRBJ2-3, with 7 nucleotides matching TRBD1. Unmatched junction bases numbered 7, after V lost 6 bases and J lost 4 bases. Germline V CDR1 and CDR2: LNHDA, SQIVND (reference sequence). The CDR3 spans 14 residues. The CDR3 reads CASRRQGRSDTQYF. CDR3 in DNA: TGTGCCAGTAGGAGACAGGGCAGGTCAGATACGCAGTATTTT.

This clone was seen a single time. The gene calls are TRBV19 and TRBJ2-7; D unclear. V lost 8 bases and J lost 3, with 8 bases in between. Germline CDR1 and CDR2: LNHDA and SQIVND (reference sequence). CDR3 size: 11 residues. CDR3 nucleotides: TGTGCCAGTCGGTCTGTCTACGAGCAGTACTTC. It yields the protein CASRSVYEQYF. The full variable domain, rest sourced from reference TRBV19 and TRBJ2-7, is DGGITQSPKYLFRKEGQNVTLSCEQNLNHDAMYWYRQDPGQGLRLIYYSQIVNDFQKGDIAEGYSVSREKKESFPLTVTSAQKNPTAFYLCASRSVYEQYFGPGTRLTVT.

This clone was recorded a few times. V gene TRBV30 combines with J gene TRBJ1-5, with a weak D call TRBD1 (5 bases). The CDR3 runs 15 residues. With 0 bases removed from V and 9 bases from J, the gap between germline ends came to 18 bases. The germline gives CDR1 GTSNPN, CDR2 SVGIG (reference sequence). CDR3 sequence: CAWSVSRGPTRPQHF. As DNA, the CDR3 is TGTGCCTGGAGTGTAAGCCGGGGACCGACGAGGCCCCAGCATTTT.

The chain employs TRBV20-1 and TRBJ1-6; D is perhaps TRBD1 (5 bases). The CDR3 covers 14 residues. Germline V gives CDR1 DFQATT, CDR2 SNEGSKA (reference sequence). V was clipped by 3 bases and J by 7 bases, with 13 bases between them. The CDR3 loop reads CSASRAGPNSPLHF. CDR3 in DNA: TGCAGTGCTAGTAGGGCAGGGCCCAATTCACCCCTCCACTTT.